This TCR beta chain stems from a study of blood T cell repertoires in COVID-19 (TCRdb year 2020). Describing the broader study: Samples covering the acute and convalescent phases of COVID-19 were provided by collaborators in the United States, Italy and Spain. A freely available public database, intended as a resource for researchers studying the immune response to SARS-CoV-2, is where the repertoires were released. A de-identified subject ID, COVID-19 status, age in years and sex were almost always included in the sample metadata. The samples were drawn from two sources: the first 160 participants of the ongoing ImmuneRACE study, and over 1,000 subjects contributed by 6 global collaborators. Deeply sampled blood TCRbeta repertoires from subjects exposed to, actively infected with, or recovered from COVID-19 were included in the dataset. The prospective study material was composed of cDNA or gDNA derived from T cells, B-cell-depleted T cells, or PBMCs. Where available, HLA class I and class II types were obtained from metadata supplied by the sample provider rather than from assay-based typing. What the research found in general, with its limitations: The quantity of clinical and demographic metadata differed by source and by participant and was supplied without curation.

The immunoSEQ Assay, a bias-controlled multiplex PCR, was used to amplify TCRbeta CDR3 regions from genomic DNA. From the authors' description of their analysis: Within the assay, amplification of reference gene primers was used to estimate how many nucleated cells each sample contained. To quantify the absolute abundance of each unique TCRbeta CDR3 rearrangement, sequence reads were collapsed and filtered. For each sample, productive Simpson clonality was calculated as the square root of Simpson's diversity index over productive rearrangements. Entries here come from immuneACCESS through TCRdb and include only in-frame sequences with V and J called. Some clones fail to appear in such tables; in the studies checked, an unresolved V gene covers under half of the shortfall, and the cause of the remainder is unknown. The D gene and trimming were derived from the DNA, and the V and J assignments and clone size from that table. Across this sample there are over 150,000 clones, with around 83% seen only once. Roughly 19% of the sample rests with the top ten.

CDR1 and CDR2 are read off the germline V gene as KGHSH and LQKENI. Relative to germline, V is missing 3 bases and J is missing 5 bases, with 7 bases of the junction outside any gene match. The CDR3, cysteine through phenylalanine, is 16 amino acids long. Solely the CDR3 DNA is kept, with 48 bases framed from the first base. The sample holds one count of this clone. It has no known antigen specificity. No qualities accompany the bases; no much larger clone lies one base away. A second Seattle source provided samples from volunteer blood donors who had recovered from COVID-19. Whole blood was collected in K2EDTA tubes by collaborating institutions according to the institutions' own protocols. Collaborator samples were shipped for TCRbeta analysis as frozen whole blood, isolated PBMCs, or DNA extracted from either sample type.

This TCR came from a woman aged 70 to 79 who had recovered from COVID-19. Sequences were obtained from peripheral blood. The chain uses TRBV18 and TRBJ2-5; 12 middle bases align to TRBD2. The DNA is as follows: TGTGCCAGCTCACCGTCTAGCGGGAGGGGACAGGAGACCCAGTACTTC. It translates to CASSPSSGRGQETQYF.